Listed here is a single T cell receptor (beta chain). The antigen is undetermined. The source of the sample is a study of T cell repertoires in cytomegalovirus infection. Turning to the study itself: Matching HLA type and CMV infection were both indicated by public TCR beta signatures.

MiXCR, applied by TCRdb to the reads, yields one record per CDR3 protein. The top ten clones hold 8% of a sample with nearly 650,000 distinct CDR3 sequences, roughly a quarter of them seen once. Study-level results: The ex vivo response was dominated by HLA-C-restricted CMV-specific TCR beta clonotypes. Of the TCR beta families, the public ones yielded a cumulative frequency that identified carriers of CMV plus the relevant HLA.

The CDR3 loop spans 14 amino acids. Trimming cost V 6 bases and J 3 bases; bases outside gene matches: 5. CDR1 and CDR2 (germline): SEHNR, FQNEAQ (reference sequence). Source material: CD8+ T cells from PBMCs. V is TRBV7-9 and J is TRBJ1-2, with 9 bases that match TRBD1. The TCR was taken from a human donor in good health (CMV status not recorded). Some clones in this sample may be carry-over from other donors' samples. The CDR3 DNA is TGTGCCAGCAGTTCCGGACAGGGGCACTATGGCTACACCTTC. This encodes CASSSGQGHYGYTF.